This T cell receptor beta chain was identified during a study of shared clonotypes between healthy human individuals. General study results and limits: Donor clonotype sharing was expected to depend on sequencing depth.

Repertoires were generated with immunoSEQ multiplex PCR, while TCRdb's copy carries only in-frame clones and drops some. The table includes some 470,000 clones, over 60% detected once. The CDR3 covers 16 residues. CDR1 SGHTA and CDR2 FQGTGA come from the germline V gene. Deletions cut 5 bases from V and 0 bases from J, with 14 bases between. This clone was observed once. The antigen remains unidentified. HIV-negative, healthy adults without recent acute infections or vaccinations were the donors. V and J are TRBV7-3 and TRBJ2-1, with a weak D call TRBD2 (5 bases). The sequence was collected from a woman aged 40 to 50 in good health. Some clones in this sample may be carry-over from other donors' samples. Material: PBMCs. The CDR3 region has the DNA TGTGCCAGCAGCCAAAACGCGGGCCCCTCCTACAATGAGCAGTTCTTC. Its protein product is CASSQNAGPSYNEQFF.